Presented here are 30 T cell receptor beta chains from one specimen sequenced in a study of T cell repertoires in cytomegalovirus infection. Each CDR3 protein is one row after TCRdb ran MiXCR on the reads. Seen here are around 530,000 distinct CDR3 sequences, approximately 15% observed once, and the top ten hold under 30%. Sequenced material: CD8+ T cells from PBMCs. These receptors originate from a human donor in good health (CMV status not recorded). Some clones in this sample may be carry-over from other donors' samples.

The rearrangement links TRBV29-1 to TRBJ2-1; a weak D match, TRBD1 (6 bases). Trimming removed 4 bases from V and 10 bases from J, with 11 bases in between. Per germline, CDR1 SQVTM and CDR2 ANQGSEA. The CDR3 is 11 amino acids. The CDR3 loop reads CSVGGGEEQFF. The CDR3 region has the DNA TGCAGCGTTGGAGGGGGAGAGGAGCAGTTCTTC.

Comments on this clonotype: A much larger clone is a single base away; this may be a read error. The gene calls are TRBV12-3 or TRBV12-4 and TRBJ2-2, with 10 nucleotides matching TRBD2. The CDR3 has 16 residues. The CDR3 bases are TGTGCCAGCAGATATAGCGGGAGGTTGAACACCGGGGAGCCGTTTTTT. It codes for CASRYSGRLNTGEPFF.

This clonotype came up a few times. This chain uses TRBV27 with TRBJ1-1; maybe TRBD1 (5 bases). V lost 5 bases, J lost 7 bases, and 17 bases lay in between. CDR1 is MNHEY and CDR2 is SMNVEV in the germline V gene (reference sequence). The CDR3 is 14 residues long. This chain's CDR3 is CASSIGAILDEAFF. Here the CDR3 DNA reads TGTGCCAGCAGTATCGGGGCGATCCTCGATGAAGCTTTCTTT.

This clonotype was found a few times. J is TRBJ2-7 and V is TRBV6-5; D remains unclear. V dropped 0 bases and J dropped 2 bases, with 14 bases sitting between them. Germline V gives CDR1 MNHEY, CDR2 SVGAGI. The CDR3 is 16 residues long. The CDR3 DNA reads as TGTGCCAGCAGTTACTCGCTGGGAAAAAAAGCCTACGAGCAGTACTTC. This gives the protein CASSYSLGKKAYEQYF.

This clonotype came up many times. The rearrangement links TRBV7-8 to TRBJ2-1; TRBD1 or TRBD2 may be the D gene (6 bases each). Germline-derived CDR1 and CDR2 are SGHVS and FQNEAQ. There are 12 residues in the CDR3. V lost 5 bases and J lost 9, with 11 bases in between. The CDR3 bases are TGTGCCAGCAGCCCTTCGGGGGCTGAGCAGTTCTTC. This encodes CASSPSGAEQFF. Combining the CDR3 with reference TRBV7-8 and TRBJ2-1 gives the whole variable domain GAGVSQSPRYKVAKRGQDVALRCDPISGHVSLFWYQQALGQGPEFLTYFQNEAQLDKSGLPSDRFFAERPEGSVSTLKIQRTQQEDSAVYLCASSPSGAEQFFGPGTRLTVL.

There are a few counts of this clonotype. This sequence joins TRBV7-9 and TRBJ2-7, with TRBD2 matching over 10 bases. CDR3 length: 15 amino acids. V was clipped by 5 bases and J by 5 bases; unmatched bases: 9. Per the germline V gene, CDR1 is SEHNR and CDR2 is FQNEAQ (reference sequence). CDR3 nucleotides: TGTGCCAGCAGCCCCCCCCTAGCGGGAGTTAACGAGCAGTACTTC. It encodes CASSPPLAGVNEQYF.

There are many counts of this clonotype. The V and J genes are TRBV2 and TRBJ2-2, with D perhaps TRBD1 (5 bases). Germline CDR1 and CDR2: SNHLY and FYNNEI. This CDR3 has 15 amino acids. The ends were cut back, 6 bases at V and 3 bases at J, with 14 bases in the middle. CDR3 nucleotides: TGTGCCAGCAGAGGGGCCCAGTCGGACACCGGGGAGCTGTTTTTT. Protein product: CASRGAQSDTGELFF.

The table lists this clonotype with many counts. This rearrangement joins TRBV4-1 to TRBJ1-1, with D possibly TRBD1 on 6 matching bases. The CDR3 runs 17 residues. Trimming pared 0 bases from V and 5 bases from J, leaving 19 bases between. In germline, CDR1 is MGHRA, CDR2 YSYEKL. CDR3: CASSQDRSSGERTEAFF. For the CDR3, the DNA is TGCGCCAGCAGCCAAGACAGGTCGTCAGGGGAAAGGACTGAAGCTTTCTTT.

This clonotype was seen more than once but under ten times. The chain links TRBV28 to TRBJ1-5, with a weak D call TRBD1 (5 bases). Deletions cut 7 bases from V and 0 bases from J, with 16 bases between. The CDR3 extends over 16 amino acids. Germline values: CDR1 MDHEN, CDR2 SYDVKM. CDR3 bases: TGTGCCAGCACCTCATTAGGGACGGTTAGCAATCAGCCCCAGCATTTT. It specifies CASTSLGTVSNQPQHF.

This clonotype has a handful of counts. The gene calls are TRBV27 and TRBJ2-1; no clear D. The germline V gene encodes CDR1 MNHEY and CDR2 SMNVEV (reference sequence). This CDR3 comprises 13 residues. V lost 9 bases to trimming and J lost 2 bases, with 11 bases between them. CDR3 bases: TGTGCCAGTGAGGATGGCCCCTACAATGAGCAGTTCTTC. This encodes CASEDGPYNEQFF.

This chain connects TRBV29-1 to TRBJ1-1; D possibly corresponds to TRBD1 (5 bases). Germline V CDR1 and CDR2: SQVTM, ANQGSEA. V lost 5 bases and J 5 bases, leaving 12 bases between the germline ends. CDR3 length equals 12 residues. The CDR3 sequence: CSVLGRGTEAFF. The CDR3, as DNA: TGCAGCGTTCTGGGGCGGGGGACTGAAGCTTTCTTT.

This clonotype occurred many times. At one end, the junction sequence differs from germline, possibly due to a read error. The CDR3 DNA reads TGTGCCAACAGCTCGCTGGACAGGGCCCCTAAAGAGACCCAGTACTTC. Amino acids: CANSSLDRAPKETQYF. The chain employs TRBV7-9 and TRBJ2-5; 8 nucleotides align to TRBD1. CDR3 length equals 16 residues. Germline V CDR1 and CDR2: SEHNR, FQNEAQ (reference sequence).

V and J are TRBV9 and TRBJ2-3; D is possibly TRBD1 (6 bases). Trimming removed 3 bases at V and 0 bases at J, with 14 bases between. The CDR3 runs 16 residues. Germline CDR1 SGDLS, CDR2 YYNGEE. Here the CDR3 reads CASSEPRTASTDTQYF. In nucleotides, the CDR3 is TGTGCCAGCAGCGAACCGCGGACAGCTAGCACAGATACGCAGTATTTT.

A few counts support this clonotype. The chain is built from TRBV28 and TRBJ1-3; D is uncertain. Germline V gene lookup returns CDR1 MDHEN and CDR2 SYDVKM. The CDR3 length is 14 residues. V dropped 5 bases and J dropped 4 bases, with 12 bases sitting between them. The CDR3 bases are TGTGCCAGCAGTGAACGGAGTCCGGGAAACACCATATATTTT. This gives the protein CASSERSPGNTIYF.

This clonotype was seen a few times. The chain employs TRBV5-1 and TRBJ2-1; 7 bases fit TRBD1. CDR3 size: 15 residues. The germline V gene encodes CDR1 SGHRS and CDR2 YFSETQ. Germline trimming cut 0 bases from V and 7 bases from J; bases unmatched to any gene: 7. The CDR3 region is CASSLGRGTINEQFF. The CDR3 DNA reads TGCGCCAGCAGCTTGGGCAGGGGGACGATAAATGAGCAGTTCTTC.

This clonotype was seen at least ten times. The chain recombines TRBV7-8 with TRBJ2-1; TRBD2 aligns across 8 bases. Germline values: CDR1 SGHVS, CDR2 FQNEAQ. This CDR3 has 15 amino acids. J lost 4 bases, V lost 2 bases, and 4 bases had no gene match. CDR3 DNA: TGTGCCAGCAGCTTATTGGAGCGGGGGTACAATGAGCAGTTCTTC. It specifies CASSLLERGYNEQFF.

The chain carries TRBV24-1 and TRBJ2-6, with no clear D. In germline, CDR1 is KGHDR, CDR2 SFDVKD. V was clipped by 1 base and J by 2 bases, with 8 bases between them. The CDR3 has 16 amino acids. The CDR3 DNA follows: TGTGCCACCAGTGATTTAGGCGGCACTGGGGCCAACGTCCTGACTTTC. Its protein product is CATSDLGGTGANVLTF.

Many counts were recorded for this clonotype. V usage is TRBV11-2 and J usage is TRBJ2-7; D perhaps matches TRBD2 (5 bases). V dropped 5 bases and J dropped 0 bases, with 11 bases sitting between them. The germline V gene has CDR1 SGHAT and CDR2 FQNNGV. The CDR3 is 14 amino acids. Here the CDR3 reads CASSDYQSSYEQYF. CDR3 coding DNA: TGTGCCAGCAGCGACTACCAGAGCTCCTACGAGCAGTACTTC.

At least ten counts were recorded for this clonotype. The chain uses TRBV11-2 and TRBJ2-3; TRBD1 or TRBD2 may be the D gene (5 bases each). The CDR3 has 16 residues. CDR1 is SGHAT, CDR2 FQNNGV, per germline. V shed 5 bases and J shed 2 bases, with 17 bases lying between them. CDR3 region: CASSPGTVRYTDTQYF. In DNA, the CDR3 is TGTGCCAGCAGCCCCGGGACGGTGAGATACACAGATACGCAGTATTTT.

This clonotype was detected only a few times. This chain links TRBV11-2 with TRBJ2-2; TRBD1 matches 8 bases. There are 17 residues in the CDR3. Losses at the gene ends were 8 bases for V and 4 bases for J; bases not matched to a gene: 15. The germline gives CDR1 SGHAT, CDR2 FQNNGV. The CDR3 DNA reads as TGTGCCAGCTTAGGGAGGAGGGGACAGGAAACCACCGGGGAGCTGTTTTTT. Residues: CASLGRRGQETTGELFF.

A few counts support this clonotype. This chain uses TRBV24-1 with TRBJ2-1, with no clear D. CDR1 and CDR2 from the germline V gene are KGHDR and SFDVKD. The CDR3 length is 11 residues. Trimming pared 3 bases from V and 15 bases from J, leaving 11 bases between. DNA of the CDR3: TGTGCCACCAGTGATGGCCCGAAGCGGTTCTTC. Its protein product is CATSDGPKRFF.

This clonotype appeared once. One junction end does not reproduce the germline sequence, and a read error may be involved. The CDR3 loop reads CASSQETGWDSPLPF. CDR3 coding DNA: TGTGCCAGCAGCCAAGAGACAGGGTGGGATTCACCCCTCCCCTTT. J is TRBJ1-6 and V is TRBV3-1; 7 bases line up with TRBD1. Germline V gene sequence: CDR1 LGHDT, CDR2 YNNKEL (reference sequence). This CDR3 has 15 amino acids.

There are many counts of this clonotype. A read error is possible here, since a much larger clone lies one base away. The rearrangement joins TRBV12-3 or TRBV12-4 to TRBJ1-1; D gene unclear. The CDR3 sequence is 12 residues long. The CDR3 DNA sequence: TGTGCCAGCAGTTTGGGGAACTCTGAAGCTTTCTTT. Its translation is CASSLGNSEAFF.

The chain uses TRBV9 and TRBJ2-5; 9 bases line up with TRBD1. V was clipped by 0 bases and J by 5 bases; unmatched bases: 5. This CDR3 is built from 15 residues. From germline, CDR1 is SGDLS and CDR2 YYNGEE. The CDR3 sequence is CASSVAQGAVETQYF. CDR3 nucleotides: TGTGCCAGCAGCGTAGCACAGGGGGCAGTGGAGACCCAGTACTTC. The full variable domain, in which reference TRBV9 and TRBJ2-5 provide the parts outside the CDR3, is DSGVTQTPKHLITATGQRVTLRCSPRSGDLSVYWYQQSLDQGLQFLIQYYNGEERAKGNILERFSAQQFPDLHSELNLSSLELGDSALYFCASSVAQGAVETQYFGPGTRLLVL.

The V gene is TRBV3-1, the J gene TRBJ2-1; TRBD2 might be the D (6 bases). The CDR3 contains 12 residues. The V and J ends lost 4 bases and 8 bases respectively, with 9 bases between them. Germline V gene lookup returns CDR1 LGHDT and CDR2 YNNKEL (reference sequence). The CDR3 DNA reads TGTGCCAGCAGCCCTAGCGTCCATGAGCAGTTCTTC. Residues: CASSPSVHEQFF.

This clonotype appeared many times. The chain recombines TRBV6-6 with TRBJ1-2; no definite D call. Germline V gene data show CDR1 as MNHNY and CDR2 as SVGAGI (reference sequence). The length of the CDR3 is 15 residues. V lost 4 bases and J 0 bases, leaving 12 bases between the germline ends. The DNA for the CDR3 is TGTGCCAGCAGTTCCCCCAAGGCCACTAACTATGGCTACACCTTC. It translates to CASSSPKATNYGYTF.

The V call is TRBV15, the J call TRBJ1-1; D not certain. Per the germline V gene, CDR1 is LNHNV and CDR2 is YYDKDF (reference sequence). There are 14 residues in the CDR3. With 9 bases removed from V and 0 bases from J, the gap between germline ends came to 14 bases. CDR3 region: CATKMEQMNTEAFF. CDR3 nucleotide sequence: TGTGCCACTAAGATGGAGCAAATGAACACTGAAGCTTTCTTT.

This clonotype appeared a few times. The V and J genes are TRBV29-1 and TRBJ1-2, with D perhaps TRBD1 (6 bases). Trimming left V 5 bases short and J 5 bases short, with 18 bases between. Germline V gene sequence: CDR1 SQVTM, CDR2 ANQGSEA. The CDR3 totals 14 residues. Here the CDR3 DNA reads TGCAGCGTTCCCGGTAGGGGGGGGGAATATGGCTACACCTTC. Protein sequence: CSVPGRGGEYGYTF.

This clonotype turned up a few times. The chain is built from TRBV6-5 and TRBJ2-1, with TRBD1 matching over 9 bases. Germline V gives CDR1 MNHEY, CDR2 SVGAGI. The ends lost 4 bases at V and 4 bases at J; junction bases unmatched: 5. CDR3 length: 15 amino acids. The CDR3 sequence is CASSFTGTGYNEQFF. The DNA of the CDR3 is TGTGCCAGCAGTTTTACCGGGACAGGGTACAATGAGCAGTTCTTC.

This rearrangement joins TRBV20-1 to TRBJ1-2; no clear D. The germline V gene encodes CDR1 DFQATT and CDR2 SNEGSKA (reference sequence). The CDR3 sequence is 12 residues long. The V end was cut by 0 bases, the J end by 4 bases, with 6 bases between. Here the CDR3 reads CSAREGIYGYTF. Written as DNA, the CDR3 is TGCAGTGCTAGAGAGGGGATCTATGGCTACACCTTC.